A single sample gave rise to the 11 T cell receptor beta chains below, sequenced in a study of CD8 T cells in Susac syndrome. RNA totalling about 0.45 to 1 ug underwent reverse transcription with random hexamers. Each CDR3 protein is one row after TCRdb ran MiXCR on the immunoSEQ multiplex PCR reads. This table has tens of thousands of distinct CDR3 sequences, around 93% appearing once. Source material: CD4+ T cells from PBMCs. The receptors shown here come from a human donor with Susac syndrome.

This chain joins TRBV30 and TRBJ1-2; D is possibly TRBD1 (6 bases). The CDR3 extends over 16 amino acids. The V end was cut by 0 bases, the J end by 5 bases, with 19 bases between. Germline CDR1 and CDR2: GTSNPN and SVGIG (reference sequence). The CDR3 protein is CAWSVRTAHPLYGYTF. The CDR3 DNA is TGTGCCTGGAGTGTAAGGACAGCCCATCCTTTATATGGCTACACCTTC.

The chain links TRBV20-1 to TRBJ2-2, with D perhaps TRBD2 (6 bases). This CDR3 is 15 amino acids long. Germline lookup yields CDR1 DFQATT and CDR2 SNEGSKA (reference sequence). With 0 bases removed from V and 6 bases from J, the gap between germline ends came to 14 bases. As DNA, the CDR3 is TGCAGTGCTAGAGATGACGGGGGAGGTCCCGGGGAGCTGTTTTTT. It is translated as CSARDDGGGPGELFF.

The V call is TRBV20-1, the J call TRBJ2-7, with a possible D match to TRBD2 (6 bases). V was trimmed by 5 bases and J by 6 bases, leaving 14 bases between them. Germline V gene sequence: CDR1 DFQATT, CDR2 SNEGSKA (reference sequence). This CDR3 is built from 12 residues. This CDR3 is CSAVSGVGEQYF. The CDR3 coding sequence is TGCAGTGCTGTGTCGGGGGTCGGCGAGCAGTACTTC.

This chain uses TRBV4-1 with TRBJ2-7; a possible D gene is TRBD1 (5 bases). With 0 bases removed from V and 4 bases from J, the gap between germline ends came to 16 bases. CDR3 length: 16 amino acids. Germline V gives CDR1 MGHRA, CDR2 YSYEKL. The DNA of the CDR3 is TGCGCCAGCAGCCAAGAAGTCCAGGGCTGGGTATACGAGCAGTACTTC. Amino acid sequence: CASSQEVQGWVYEQYF.

The J gene is TRBJ1-5, the V gene TRBV19; D gene uncertain. Germline V gene sequence: CDR1 LNHDA, CDR2 SQIVND (reference sequence). The CDR3 extends over 16 amino acids. Trimming took 3 bases from V and 1 from J, leaving 13 bases between them. Written as DNA, the CDR3 is TGTGCCAGTAGTATTGTCCGGCTTCGGAGCAATCAGCCCCAGCATTTT. Protein: CASSIVRLRSNQPQHF.

This chain connects TRBV5-1 to TRBJ2-5, with TRBD1 matching 10 bases. The CDR3 totals 16 residues. Trimming at V came to 2 bases and at J to 3 bases, leaving 7 bases not matched to a gene. Per germline, CDR1 SGHRS and CDR2 YFSETQ. The CDR3 DNA reads as TGCGCCAGCAGCTTCATTACCGGGACAGGGGAAGAGACCCAGTACTTC. The encoded protein is CASSFITGTGEETQYF.

The rearrangement uses TRBV21-1 and TRBJ1-2; the table gives TRBD1 as D, unverified against the DNA. TRBV21-1 is a documented pseudogene. The CDR3 totals 13 residues. In DNA, the CDR3 is TGTGCCAGCTTTCCCGGACAGGACTATGGCTACACCTTC. This translates into CASFPGQDYGYTF.

This chain uses TRBV3-1 with TRBJ2-3; D gene ambiguous. V lost 6 bases to trimming and J lost 1 base, with 14 bases between them. Germline CDR1 and CDR2: LGHDT and YNNKEL (reference sequence). The CDR3 is 15 amino acids. The CDR3 loop is CASRSSGVGTDTQYF. DNA for the CDR3: TGTGCCAGCAGGTCCAGTGGAGTAGGCACAGATACGCAGTATTTT.

The chain has TRBV7-9 and TRBJ2-4; 12 bases align to TRBD1. Looked up from germline, CDR1 is SEHNR and CDR2 is FQNEAQ (reference sequence). After removal of 0 bases from V and 0 bases from J, the junction contained 3 bases not matched to a gene. The CDR3 is 18 amino acids. The CDR3 spells CASSLAWDRGLAKNIQYF. In nucleotides, the CDR3 is TGTGCCAGCAGCTTAGCGTGGGACAGGGGGCTAGCCAAAAACATTCAGTACTTC.

The chain has TRBV6-5 and TRBJ2-6; TRBD1 matches at 10 bases. This CDR3 comprises 19 residues. V was pared by 4 bases and J by 5 bases, with 14 bases of the junction left unmatched. From germline, CDR1 is MNHEY and CDR2 SVGAGI. The chain's CDR3 is CASSSRQGATSLRANVLTF. For the CDR3, the DNA is TGTGCCAGCAGTTCAAGACAGGGGGCGACCTCTCTTCGGGCCAACGTCCTGACTTTC.

This chain links TRBV7-2 with TRBJ2-1; 7 bases agree with TRBD1. The germline CDR1 and CDR2 sequences are SGHTA and FQGNSA. The CDR3 is made up of 14 amino acids. With 5 bases clipped from V and 2 bases from J, the junction kept 3 bases outside the gene matches. The chain's CDR3 is CASSPGTAYNEQFF. The CDR3 DNA reads as TGTGCCAGCAGCCCCGGGACAGCCTACAATGAGCAGTTCTTC.